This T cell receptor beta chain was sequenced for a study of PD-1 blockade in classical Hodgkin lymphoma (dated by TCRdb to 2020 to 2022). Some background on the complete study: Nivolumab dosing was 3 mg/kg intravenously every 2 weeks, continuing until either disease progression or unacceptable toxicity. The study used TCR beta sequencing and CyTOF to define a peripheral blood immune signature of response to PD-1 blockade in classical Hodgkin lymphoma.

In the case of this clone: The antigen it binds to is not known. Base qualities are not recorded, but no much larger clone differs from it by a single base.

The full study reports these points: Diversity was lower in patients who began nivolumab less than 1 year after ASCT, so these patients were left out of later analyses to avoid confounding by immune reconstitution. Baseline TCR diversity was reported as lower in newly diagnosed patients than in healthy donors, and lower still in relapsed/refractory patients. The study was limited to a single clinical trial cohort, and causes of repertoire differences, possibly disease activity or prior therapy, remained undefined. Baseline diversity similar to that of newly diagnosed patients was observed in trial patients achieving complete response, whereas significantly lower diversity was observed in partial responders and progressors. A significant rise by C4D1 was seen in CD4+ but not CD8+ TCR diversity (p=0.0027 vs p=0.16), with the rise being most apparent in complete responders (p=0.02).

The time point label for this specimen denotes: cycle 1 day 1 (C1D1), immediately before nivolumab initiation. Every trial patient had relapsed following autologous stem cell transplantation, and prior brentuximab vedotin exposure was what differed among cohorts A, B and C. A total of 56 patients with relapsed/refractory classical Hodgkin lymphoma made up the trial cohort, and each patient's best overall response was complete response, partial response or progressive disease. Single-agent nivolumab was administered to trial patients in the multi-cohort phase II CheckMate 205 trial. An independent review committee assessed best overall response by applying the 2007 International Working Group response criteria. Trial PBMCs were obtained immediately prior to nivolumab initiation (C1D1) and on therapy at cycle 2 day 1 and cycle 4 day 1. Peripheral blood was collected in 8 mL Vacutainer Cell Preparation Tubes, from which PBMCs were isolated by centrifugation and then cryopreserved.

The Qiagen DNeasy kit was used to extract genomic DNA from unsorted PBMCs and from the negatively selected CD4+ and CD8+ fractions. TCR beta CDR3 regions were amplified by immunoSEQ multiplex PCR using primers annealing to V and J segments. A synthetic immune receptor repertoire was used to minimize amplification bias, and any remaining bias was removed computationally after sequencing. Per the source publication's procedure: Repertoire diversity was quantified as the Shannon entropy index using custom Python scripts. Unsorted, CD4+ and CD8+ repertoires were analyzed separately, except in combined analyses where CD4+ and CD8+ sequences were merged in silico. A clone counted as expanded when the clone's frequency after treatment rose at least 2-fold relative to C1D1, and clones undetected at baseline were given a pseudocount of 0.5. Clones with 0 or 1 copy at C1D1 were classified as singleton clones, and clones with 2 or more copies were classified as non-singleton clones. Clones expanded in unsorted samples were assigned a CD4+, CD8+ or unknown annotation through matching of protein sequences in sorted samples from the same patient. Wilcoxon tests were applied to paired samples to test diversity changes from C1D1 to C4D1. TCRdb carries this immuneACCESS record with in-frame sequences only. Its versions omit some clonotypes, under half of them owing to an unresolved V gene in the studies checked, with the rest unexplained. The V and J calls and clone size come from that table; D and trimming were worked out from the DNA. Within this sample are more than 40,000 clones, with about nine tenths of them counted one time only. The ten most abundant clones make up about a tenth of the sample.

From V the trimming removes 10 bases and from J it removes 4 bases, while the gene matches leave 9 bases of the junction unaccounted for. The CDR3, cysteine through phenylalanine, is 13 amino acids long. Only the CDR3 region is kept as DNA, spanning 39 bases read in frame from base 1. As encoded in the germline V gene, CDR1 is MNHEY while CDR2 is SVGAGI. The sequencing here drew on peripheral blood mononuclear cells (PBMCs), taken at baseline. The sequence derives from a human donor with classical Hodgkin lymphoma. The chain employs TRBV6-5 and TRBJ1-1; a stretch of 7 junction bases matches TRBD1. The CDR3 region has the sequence CATTTGSPTEAFF. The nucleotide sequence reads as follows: TGTGCCACCACGACAGGGAGTCCCACTGAAGCTTTCTTT.